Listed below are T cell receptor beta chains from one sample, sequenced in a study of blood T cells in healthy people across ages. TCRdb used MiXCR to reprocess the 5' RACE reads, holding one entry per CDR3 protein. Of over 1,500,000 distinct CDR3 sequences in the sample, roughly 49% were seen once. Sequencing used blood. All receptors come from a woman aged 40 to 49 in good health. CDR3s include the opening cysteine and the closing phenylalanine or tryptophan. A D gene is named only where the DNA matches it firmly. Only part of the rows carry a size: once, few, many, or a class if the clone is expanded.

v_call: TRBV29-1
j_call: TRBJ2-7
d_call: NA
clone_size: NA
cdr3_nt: TGCAGCGTTGTGGCAGGGGTTTTCGCCTACGAGCAGTACTTC
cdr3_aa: CSVVAGVFAYEQYF

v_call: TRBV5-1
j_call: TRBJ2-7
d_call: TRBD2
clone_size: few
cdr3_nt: TGCGCCAGCAGCTTGGCCCTAGCGGGGTCGACCTACGAGCAGTACTTC
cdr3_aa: CASSLALAGSTYEQYF

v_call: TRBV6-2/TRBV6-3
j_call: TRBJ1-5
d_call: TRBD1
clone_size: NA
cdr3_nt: TGTGCCAGCAGTCAACGACAGGGGACGGACAATCAGCCCCAGCATTTT
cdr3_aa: CASSQRQGTDNQPQHF

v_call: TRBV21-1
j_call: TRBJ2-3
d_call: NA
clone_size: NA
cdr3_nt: TGTGCCAGCAGCAAAACGCCTTGGGACAGTAAAACCTCTAGCACAGATACGCAGTATTTT
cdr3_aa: CASSKTPWDSKTSSTDTQYF

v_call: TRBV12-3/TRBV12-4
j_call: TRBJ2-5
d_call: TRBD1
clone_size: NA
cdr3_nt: TGTGCCAGCAGTTTTTCGGACAGGGGGGACAATGAGCAGTACTTC
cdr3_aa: CASSFSDRGDNEQYF

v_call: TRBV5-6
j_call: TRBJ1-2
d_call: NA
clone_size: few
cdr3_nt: TGTGCCAGCAGCGACCCGGACGGGGGGATCTATGGCTACACCTTC
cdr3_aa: CASSDPDGGIYGYTF

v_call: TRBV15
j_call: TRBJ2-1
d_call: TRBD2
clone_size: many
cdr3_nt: TGTGCCACCAGGGGGCTAGCGGGGGATTACAATGAGCAGTTCTTC
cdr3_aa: CATRGLAGDYNEQFF

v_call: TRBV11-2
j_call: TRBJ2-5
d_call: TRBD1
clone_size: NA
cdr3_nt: TGTGCCAGCAGCCCACTCTTCAGGGGGCGCGGAGAGACCCAGTACTTC
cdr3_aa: CASSPLFRGRGETQYF

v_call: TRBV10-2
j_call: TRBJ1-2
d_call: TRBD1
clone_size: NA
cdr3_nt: TGCGCCGCACGGGCCGGGACAGGGCCGCCCTCTTATGGCTACACCTTC
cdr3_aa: CAARAGTGPPSYGYTF

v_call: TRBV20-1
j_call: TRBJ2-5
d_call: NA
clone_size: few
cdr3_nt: TGCAGTGCTACCCCATGGGGAGAGACCCAGTACTTC
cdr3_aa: CSATPWGETQYF

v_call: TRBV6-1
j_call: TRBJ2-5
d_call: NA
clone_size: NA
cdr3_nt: TGTGCCTCCGGCAGGGACGGAGAGACCCAGTACTTC
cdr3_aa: CASGRDGETQYF

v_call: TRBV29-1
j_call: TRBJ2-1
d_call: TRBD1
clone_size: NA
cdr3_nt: TGCAGCGGATCAGGGGGCCCCTACAATGAGCAGTTCTTC
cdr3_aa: CSGSGGPYNEQFF

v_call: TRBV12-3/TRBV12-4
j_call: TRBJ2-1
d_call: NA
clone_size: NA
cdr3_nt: TGTGCCAGCAGTTGGGGCCCTAGCAATGAGCAGTTCTTC
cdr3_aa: CASSWGPSNEQFF

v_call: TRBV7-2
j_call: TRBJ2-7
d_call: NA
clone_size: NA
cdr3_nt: TGCGCCAGCAGCCAAGTAGGGACCCTAGGCAATGAGCAGTACTTC
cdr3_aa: CASSQVGTLGNEQYF

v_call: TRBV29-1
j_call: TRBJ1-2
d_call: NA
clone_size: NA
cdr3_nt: TGCAGCGTTGATGGCCCGGGTGACTATGGCTACACCTTC
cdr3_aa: CSVDGPGDYGYTF

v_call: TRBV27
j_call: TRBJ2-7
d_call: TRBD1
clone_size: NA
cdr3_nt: TGTGCCAGCAGTTCTATGACAGGGAACTACGAGCAGTACTTC
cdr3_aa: CASSSMTGNYEQYF

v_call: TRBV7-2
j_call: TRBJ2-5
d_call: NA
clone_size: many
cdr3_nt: TGTGCCAGCAGCTTAAGTAGGGTCGGGGAGACCCAGTACTTC
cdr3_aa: CASSLSRVGETQYF

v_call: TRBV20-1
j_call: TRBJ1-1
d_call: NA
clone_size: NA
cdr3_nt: TGCAGTGCTAGGGGTAGGGGATGGAACACTGAAGCTTTCTTT
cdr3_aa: CSARGRGWNTEAFF

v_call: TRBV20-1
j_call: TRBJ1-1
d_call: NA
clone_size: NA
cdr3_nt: TGCAGTGCTAGTGGCGGCCCAGTTGAAGCTTTCTTT
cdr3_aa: CSASGGPVEAFF

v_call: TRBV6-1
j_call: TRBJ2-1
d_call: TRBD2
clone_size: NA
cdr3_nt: TGTGCCAGCAGTGAACGGGGACTAGCGGGGGGGATGTACAATGAGCAGTTCTTC
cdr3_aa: CASSERGLAGGMYNEQFF

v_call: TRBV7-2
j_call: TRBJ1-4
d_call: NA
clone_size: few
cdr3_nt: TGTGCCAGCAGGGGAGGCAGGGAGGCTGAAAAACTGTTTTTT
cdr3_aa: CASRGGREAEKLFF

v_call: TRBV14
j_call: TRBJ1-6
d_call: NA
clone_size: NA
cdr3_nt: TGTGCCAGCAGCCAAGATGTCGCAGGGAGAAATTCACCCCTCCACTTT
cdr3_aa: CASSQDVAGRNSPLHF

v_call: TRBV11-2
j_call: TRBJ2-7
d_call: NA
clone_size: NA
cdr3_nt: TGTGCCAGCAGCTTAGTGTTACAGGGTGGGCGCGAGCAGTACTTC
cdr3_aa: CASSLVLQGGREQYF

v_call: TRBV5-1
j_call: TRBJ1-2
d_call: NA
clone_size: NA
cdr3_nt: TGCGCCAGCAGCTTGGCCGAGGGGATTGGTGGCCACACCTTC
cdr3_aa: CASSLAEGIGGHTF

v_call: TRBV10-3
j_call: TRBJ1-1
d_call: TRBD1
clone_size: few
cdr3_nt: TGTGCCATCAGTGAGTCGGGGACAGGTGAAGCTTTCTTT
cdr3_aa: CAISESGTGEAFF

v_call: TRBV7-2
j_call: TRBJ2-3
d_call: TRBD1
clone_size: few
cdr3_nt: TGTGCCAGCAGCCTACCGGGACAGGGGTTAGATACGCAGTATTTT
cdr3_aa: CASSLPGQGLDTQYF

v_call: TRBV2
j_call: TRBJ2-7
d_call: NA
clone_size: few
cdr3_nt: TGTGCCAGCACACCATCGAGGGACACGGGCTACGAGCAGTACTTC
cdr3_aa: CASTPSRDTGYEQYF

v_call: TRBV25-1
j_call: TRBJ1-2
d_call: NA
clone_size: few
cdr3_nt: TGTGCCAGCAGTGAGGTTGGTGGAAACTATGGCTACACCTTC
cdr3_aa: CASSEVGGNYGYTF

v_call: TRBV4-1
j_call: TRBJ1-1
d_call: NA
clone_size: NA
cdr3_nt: TGCGCCAGCAGCCAAGAAGTGAGACAGCTTACTGAAGCTTTCTTT
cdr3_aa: CASSQEVRQLTEAFF

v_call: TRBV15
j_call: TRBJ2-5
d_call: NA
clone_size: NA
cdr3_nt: TGTGCCACCAGCAGAGGTTTCTCGGGCTATGGTGATGAGACCCAGTACTTC
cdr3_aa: CATSRGFSGYGDETQYF

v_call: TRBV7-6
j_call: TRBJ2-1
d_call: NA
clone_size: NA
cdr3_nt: TGTGCCAGCAGCTTATATGAAGGATCCTACAATGAGCAGTTCTTC
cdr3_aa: CASSLYEGSYNEQFF

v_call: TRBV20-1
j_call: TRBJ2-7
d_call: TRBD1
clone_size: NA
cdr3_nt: TGCAGTGCTACCCGGGGACAGGGGACCTACGAGCAGTACTTC
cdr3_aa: CSATRGQGTYEQYF

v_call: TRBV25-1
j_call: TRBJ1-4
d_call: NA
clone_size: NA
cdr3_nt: TGTGCCAGCAGTGATGTAGGAGGGCGTAATGAAAAACTGTTTTTT
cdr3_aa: CASSDVGGRNEKLFF

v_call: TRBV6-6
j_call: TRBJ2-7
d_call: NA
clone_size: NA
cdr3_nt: TGTGCCAGCAGTGCGGACATATTTCCCTACGAGCAGTACTTC
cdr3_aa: CASSADIFPYEQYF

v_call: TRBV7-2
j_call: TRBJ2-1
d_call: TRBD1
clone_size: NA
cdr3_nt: TGTGCCAGCAGCTCCTACCTATCGGGACAGGGGGGCAATGAGCAGTTCTTC
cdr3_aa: CASSSYLSGQGGNEQFF

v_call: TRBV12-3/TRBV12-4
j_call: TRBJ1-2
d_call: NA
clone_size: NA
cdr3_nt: TGTGCCAGCAGTGCGACCATGGCGGGCTACACCTTC
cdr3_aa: CASSATMAGYTF

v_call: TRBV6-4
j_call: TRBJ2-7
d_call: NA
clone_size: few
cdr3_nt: TGTGCCAGCAGTGACTCGGGGGGCCGAAAGCAATCCTACGAGCAGTACTTC
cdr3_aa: CASSDSGGRKQSYEQYF